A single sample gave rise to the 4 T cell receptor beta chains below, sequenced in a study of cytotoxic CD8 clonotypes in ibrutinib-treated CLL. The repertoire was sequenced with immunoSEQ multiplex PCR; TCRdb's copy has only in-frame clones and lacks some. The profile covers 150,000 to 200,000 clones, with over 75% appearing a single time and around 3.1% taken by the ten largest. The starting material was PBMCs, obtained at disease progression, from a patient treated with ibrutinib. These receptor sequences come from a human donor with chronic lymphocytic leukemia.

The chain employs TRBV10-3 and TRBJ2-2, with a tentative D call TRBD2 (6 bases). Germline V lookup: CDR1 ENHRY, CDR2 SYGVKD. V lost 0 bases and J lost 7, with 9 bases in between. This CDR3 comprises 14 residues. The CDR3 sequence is CAISESAGYGELFF. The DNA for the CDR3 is TGTGCCATCAGTGAGTCGGCGGGATACGGGGAGCTGTTTTTT.

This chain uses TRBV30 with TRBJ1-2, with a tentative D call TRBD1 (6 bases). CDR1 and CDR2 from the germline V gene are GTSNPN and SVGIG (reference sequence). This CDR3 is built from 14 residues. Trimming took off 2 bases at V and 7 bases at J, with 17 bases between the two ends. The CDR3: CAWSRDTPKGGYTF. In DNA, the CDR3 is TGTGCCTGGAGTAGGGACACACCGAAGGGTGGCTACACCTTC.

The CDR3 DNA is TGCGCCAGCAGCCAAGGTGGGGTGTCGGGAGATACGCAGTATTTT. It codes for CASSQGGVSGDTQYF. The J gene is TRBJ2-3, the V gene TRBV4-1; no clear D. Per the germline V gene, CDR1 is MGHRA and CDR2 is YSYEKL. CDR3 length: 15 residues. V lost 1 base and J 5 bases, leaving 13 bases between the germline ends.

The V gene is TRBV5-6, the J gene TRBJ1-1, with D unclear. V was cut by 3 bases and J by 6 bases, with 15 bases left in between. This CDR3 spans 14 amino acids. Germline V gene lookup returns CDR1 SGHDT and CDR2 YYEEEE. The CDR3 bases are TGTGCCAGCAGCTCAAGAACCAGACGGGCTGAAGCTTTCTTT. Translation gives CASSSRTRRAEAFF.